The 11 T cell receptor beta chains reported below all come from one sample, sequenced in a study of blood T cell repertoires in COVID-19. TCRdb's copy holds only in-frame clones and misses some; the assay was immunoSEQ multiplex PCR. The sample has about 270,000 clones; roughly nine tenths are singletons. Sequencing was done on a sample of peripheral blood. All receptors derive from a man between 35 and 55 years old with active or convalescent COVID-19.

This clone has just one count. The chain employs TRBV5-1 and TRBJ1-5; 7 bases map to TRBD1. There are 15 residues in the CDR3. Per germline, CDR1 SGHRS and CDR2 YFSETQ. Trimming at V came to 4 bases and at J to 7 bases, leaving 11 bases not matched to a gene. CDR3 loop: CASSPDGGGRQPQHF. The CDR3 region has the DNA TGCGCCAGCAGCCCGGATGGAGGGGGCCGGCAGCCCCAGCATTTT. Drawing the rest from reference TRBV5-1 and TRBJ1-5, the complete variable domain is KAGVTQTPRYLIKTRGQQVTLSCSPISGHRSVSWYQQTPGQGLQFLFEYFSETQRNKGNFPGRFSGRQFSNSRSEMNVSTLELGDSALYLCASSPDGGGRQPQHFGDGTRLSIL.

V is TRBV28 and J is TRBJ2-5, with 10 nucleotides matching TRBD1. The CDR3 runs to 15 residues. With 3 bases clipped from V and 5 bases from J, the junction kept 6 bases outside the gene matches. CDR1 is MDHEN, CDR2 SYDVKM, per germline. CDR3 DNA sequence: TGTGCCAGCAGTTTGTGGGGGACAGGGGATGAGACCCAGTACTTC. It translates to CASSLWGTGDETQYF.

For this clone: Other DNA sequences within the sample encode an identical CDR3. This chain connects TRBV2 to TRBJ2-5; D is unresolved. CDR3 length: 11 residues. The germline V gene has CDR1 SNHLY and CDR2 FYNNEI. V lost 6 bases to trimming and J lost 2 bases, with 4 bases between them. CDR3 residues: CASSPQETQYF. The CDR3 nucleotides are TGTGCCAGCAGCCCACAAGAGACCCAGTACTTC.

V gene TRBV10-3 combines with J gene TRBJ2-7, with D tentatively TRBD2 (6 bases). The CDR3 loop spans 15 amino acids. Deletions cut 4 bases from V and 1 base from J, with 14 bases between. The germline V gene encodes CDR1 ENHRY and CDR2 SYGVKD. In DNA, the CDR3 is TGTGCCATCAGTGTCGGGCAGGGAGGATCCTACGAGCAGTACTTC. Its protein is CAISVGQGGSYEQYF.

This clone has only a few counts. The chain uses TRBV7-8 and TRBJ2-7, with D maybe TRBD2 (5 bases). Per germline, CDR1 SGHVS and CDR2 FQNEAQ. V was clipped by 5 bases and J by 0 bases, with 11 bases between them. The CDR3 covers 14 residues. CDR3 nucleotide sequence: TGTGCCAGCAGCGCCCAAGCGGTCTCCTACGAGCAGTACTTC. Encoded protein: CASSAQAVSYEQYF.

The chain has TRBV3-1 (or the pseudogene TRBV3-2) and TRBJ2-3; 14 nucleotides match TRBD2. Losses at the gene ends were 2 bases for V and 4 bases for J; bases not matched to a gene: 5. CDR3 length equals 17 residues. The germline V gene has CDR1 LGHDT and CDR2 YNNKEL (reference sequence). The CDR3: CASSQFPTSGRADTQYF. CDR3 bases: TGTGCCAGCAGCCAATTTCCGACTAGCGGGAGGGCAGATACGCAGTATTTT.

V gene TRBV2 combines with J gene TRBJ2-4; the D is unclear. The germline CDR1 and CDR2 sequences are SNHLY and FYNNEI. V lost 0 bases and J lost 0, with 6 bases in between. CDR3 length: 15 residues. CDR3 sequence (DNA): TGTGCCAGCAGTGAAGCTTTCCTAGCCAAAAACATTCAGTACTTC. Translating it yields CASSEAFLAKNIQYF.

The chain couples TRBV6-5 to TRBJ1-2; D is unresolved. CDR1 and CDR2 (germline): MNHEY, SVGAGI. Trimming cost V 6 bases and J 7 bases, with 15 bases left between them. This CDR3 contains 13 residues. The CDR3 here is CASSLGSAGGYTF. For the CDR3, the DNA is TGTGCCAGCAGCCTGGGATCGGCGGGTGGCTACACCTTC.

J is TRBJ1-6 and V is TRBV12-3 or TRBV12-4; D not certain. This CDR3 is built from 13 residues. Trimming took off 5 bases at V and 10 bases at J, with 12 bases between the two ends. The CDR3 spells CASSRGGESPLHF. CDR3 nucleotide sequence: TGTGCCAGCAGTCGCGGTGGGGAGTCACCCCTCCACTTT.

The chain employs TRBV27 and TRBJ2-1; 9 bases align to TRBD1. V dropped 7 bases and J dropped 2; count of bases not matched to a gene: 6. The CDR3 loop spans 15 amino acids. Germline V CDR1 and CDR2: MNHEY, SMNVEV (reference sequence). In nucleotides, the CDR3 is TGTGCCAGCACTCGACAGGGGGGCACCTACAATGAGCAGTTCTTC. Its protein is CASTRQGGTYNEQFF.

This clone occurred once. The chain has TRBV19 and TRBJ2-1, with 12 bases fitting TRBD2. This CDR3 region has 17 residues. V shed 4 bases and J 4 bases; nucleotides not matched to a gene: 8. Germline V gene data show CDR1 as LNHDA and CDR2 as SQIVND (reference sequence). The CDR3 DNA reads as TGTGCCAGTAGTACCCTCCCGACTAGCGGGGGATACAATGAGCAGTTCTTC. Its protein product is CASSTLPTSGGYNEQFF.